The T cell receptor (beta chain) described here comes from a study of blood T cells in healthy people across ages. Study in general: Using template switching, researchers captured about one barcoded beta molecule for each two T cells.

A sample-barcoded 5' primer and a J-beta primer mix were used in a second PCR of about 7 to 12 cycles. Via MiXCR, TCRdb re-called the 5' RACE reads, giving one row per CDR3 protein. The sample has about 750,000 distinct CDR3 sequences, about 53% seen once; the top ten hold around 40%. This CDR3 is built from 16 residues. V dropped 3 bases and J dropped 0 bases, with 12 bases sitting between them. Germline CDR1 reads MGHRA; CDR2 reads YSYEKL. A remark on this clonotype: Antigen unknown.

Study-level points and caveats: Higher diversity, along with more naive CD4+ cells, distinguished long-lived donors from aged donors. Diversity figures derived from one million T cells were judged to underestimate the true value.

The sequencing input was blood. The gene calls are TRBV4-1 and TRBJ1-5; weak D call: TRBD1 (6 bases). This sequence originates from an elderly man in good health. In DNA, the CDR3 is TGCGCCAGCAGCCACCAAGGAGGGGGTAGCAATCAGCCCCAGCATTTT. This encodes CASSHQGGGSNQPQHF.